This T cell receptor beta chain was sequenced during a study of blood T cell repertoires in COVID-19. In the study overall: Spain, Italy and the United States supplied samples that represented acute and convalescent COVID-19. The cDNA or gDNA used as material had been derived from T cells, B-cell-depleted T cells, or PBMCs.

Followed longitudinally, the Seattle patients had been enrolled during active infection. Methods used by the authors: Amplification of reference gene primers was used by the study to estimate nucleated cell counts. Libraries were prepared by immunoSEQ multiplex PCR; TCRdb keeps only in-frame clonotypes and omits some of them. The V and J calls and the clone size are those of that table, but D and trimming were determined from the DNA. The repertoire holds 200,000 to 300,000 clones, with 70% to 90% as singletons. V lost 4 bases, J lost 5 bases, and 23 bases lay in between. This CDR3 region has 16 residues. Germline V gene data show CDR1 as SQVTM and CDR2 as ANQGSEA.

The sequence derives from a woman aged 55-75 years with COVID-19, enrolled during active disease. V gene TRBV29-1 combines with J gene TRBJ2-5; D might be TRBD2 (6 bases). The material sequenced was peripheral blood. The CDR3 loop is CSVGGPLLWGVETQYF. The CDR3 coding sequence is TGCAGCGTTGGCGGGCCCCTCCTTTGGGGGGTCGAGACCCAGTACTTC. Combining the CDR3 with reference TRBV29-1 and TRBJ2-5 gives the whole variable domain SAVISQKPSRDICQRGTSLTIQCQVDSQVTMMFWYRQQPGQSLTLIATANQGSEATYESGFVIDKFPISRPNLTFSTLTVSNMSPEDSSIYLCSVGGPLLWGVETQYFGPGTRLLVL.